Listed below are T cell receptor beta chains from one sample, sequenced in a study of shared clonotypes between healthy human individuals. Sequencing was performed with immunoSEQ multiplex PCR; in TCRdb, only in-frame clones are kept and a portion is missing. The sample has 1.5 million to 2.5 million clones, just under 95% seen once. What was sequenced was naive CD8+ T cells sorted from blood. These receptor sequences come from a man between 18 and 29 years old in good health. Each CDR3 is given with its conserved first and last residue. A D gene is named only where the DNA matches it firmly. Clone size appears in some rows only: once, few, many, or a class for an expanded clone.

V,size,J,D,DNA,CDR3
TRBV7-9,NA,TRBJ1-6,NA,TGTGCCAGCAGACGCGTGACAGCCGGCTCACCCCTCCACTTT,CASRRVTAGSPLHF
TRBV19,once,TRBJ2-7,NA,TGTGCCAGTAGTATCGGGCCAGGGTCCCCCTACGAGCAGTACTTC,CASSIGPGSPYEQYF
TRBV27,NA,TRBJ2-3,NA,TGTGCCAGCAGAAGATCTAGCACAGATACGCAGTATTTT,CASRRSSTDTQYF
TRBV11-2,few,TRBJ2-2,NA,TGTGCCAGCAGCTTAGGGACCGGGGAGCTGTTTTTT,CASSLGTGELFF
TRBV4-1,NA,TRBJ1-2,NA,TGCGCCAGCAGCCAAGGGCTGGTGGGGAACTATGGCTACACCTTC,CASSQGLVGNYGYTF
TRBV7-9,NA,TRBJ2-3,TRBD1,TGTGCCAGCAGCTCGGACAGGGGTGCAGATACGCAGTATTTT,CASSSDRGADTQYF
TRBV4-1,NA,TRBJ2-7,NA,TGCGCCAGCAGCCAAGTCCCGGGGGATCAGGGCTACGAGCAGTACTTC,CASSQVPGDQGYEQYF
TRBV6-6,once,TRBJ1-5,NA,TGTGCCAGCAGTTACTCGGTGGCAGGGGAGGAGCCCCAGCATTTT,CASSYSVAGEEPQHF
TRBV19,once,TRBJ1-1,NA,TGTGCCAGTAGTGCTAACACTGAAGCTTTCTTT,CASSANTEAFF
TRBV27,NA,TRBJ2-1,NA,TGTTTTAAGCACCGGCTTCCGTGGATGGACAATGAGCAGTTCTTC,CFKHRLPWMDNEQFF
TRBV5-6,NA,TRBJ2-3,NA,TGTGCCAGCAGCCTTTATAGGGGGGCCACAGATACGCAGTATTTT,CASSLYRGATDTQYF
TRBV11-2,NA,TRBJ2-7,NA,TGTGCCAGCAGCTTAGGAGACATCTCCTACGAGCAGTACTTC,CASSLGDISYEQYF
TRBV6-5,NA,TRBJ1-2,NA,TGTGCCAGCAGTTACTCAGGGGGGGATGGCTACACCTTC,CASSYSGGDGYTF
TRBV18,NA,TRBJ2-1,NA,TGTGCCAGCTCACCACCAGGGAGTCTACATGAGCAGTTCTTC,CASSPPGSLHEQFF
TRBV27,NA,TRBJ2-7,NA,TGTGCCAGCAGTGTCTCCGTGGGGGAGTGGCCCTACGAGCAGTACTTC,CASSVSVGEWPYEQYF
TRBV20-1,NA,TRBJ1-2,NA,TGCAGTGCCCCCGGGGGCTACACCTTC,CSAPGGYTF
TRBV9,NA,TRBJ1-2,NA,TGTGCCACGGGCGGGGGAGGATATGGCTACACCTTC,CATGGGGYGYTF
TRBV28,NA,TRBJ2-5,TRBD1,TGTGCCAGCAGTTTATCGGGACAGGTACAAGAGACCCAGTACTTC,CASSLSGQVQETQYF
TRBV11-2,NA,TRBJ2-7,NA,TGTGCCAGCAGCTTCGTTGACAGCACGTCCTACGAGCAGTACTTC,CASSFVDSTSYEQYF
TRBV2,NA,TRBJ2-7,NA,TGTGCCAGCAACCGGGACGGTCCTTACGAGCAGTACTTC,CASNRDGPYEQYF
TRBV4-1,NA,TRBJ2-7,NA,TGCGCCAGCAGCCCCTCCCGGGACGGCGCCTACGAGCAGTACTTC,CASSPSRDGAYEQYF
TRBV5-1,NA,TRBJ2-2,TRBD2,TGCGCCAGCAGCCTTCGAGCGGGGGGAGTCACCGGGGAGCTGTTTTTT,CASSLRAGGVTGELFF